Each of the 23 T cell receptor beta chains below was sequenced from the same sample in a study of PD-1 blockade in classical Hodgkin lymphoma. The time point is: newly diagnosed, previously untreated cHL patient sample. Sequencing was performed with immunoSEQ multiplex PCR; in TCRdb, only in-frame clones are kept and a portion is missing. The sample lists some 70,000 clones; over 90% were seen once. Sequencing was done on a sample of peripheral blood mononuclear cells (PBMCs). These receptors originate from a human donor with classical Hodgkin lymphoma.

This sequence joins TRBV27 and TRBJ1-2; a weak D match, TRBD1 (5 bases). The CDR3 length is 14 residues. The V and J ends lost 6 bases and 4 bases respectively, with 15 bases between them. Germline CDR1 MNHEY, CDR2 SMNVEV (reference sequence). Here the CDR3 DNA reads TGTGCCAGCAGCGCCCCGGGACTAGGCTATGGCTACACCTTC. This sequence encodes CASSAPGLGYGYTF.

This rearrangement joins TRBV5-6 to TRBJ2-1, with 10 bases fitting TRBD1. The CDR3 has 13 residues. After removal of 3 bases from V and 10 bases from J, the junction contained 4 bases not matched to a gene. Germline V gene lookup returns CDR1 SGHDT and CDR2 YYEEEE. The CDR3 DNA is TGTGCCAGCAGCTCCTTGACAGGGGGCGAGCAGTTCTTC. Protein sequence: CASSSLTGGEQFF.

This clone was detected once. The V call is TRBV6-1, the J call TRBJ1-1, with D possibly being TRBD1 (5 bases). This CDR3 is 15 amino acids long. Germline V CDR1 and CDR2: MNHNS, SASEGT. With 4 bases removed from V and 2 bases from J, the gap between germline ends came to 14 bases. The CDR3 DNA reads TGTGCCAGCAGTGGGGGCCTTATAGGAAACACTGAAGCTTTCTTT. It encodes CASSGGLIGNTEAFF.

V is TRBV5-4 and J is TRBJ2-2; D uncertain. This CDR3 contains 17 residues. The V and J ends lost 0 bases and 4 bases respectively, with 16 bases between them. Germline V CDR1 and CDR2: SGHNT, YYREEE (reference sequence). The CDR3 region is CASSLVSAVRFTGELFF. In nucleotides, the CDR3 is TGTGCCAGCAGCTTGGTATCGGCAGTTCGCTTCACCGGGGAGCTGTTTTTT.

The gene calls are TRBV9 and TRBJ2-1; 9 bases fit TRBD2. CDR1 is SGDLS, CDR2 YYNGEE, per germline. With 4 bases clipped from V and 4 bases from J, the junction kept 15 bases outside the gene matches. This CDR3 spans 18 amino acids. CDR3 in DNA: TGTGCCAGCAGCAACCCCGAAGCGGGGGGACACCTTTACAATGAGCAGTTCTTC. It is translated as CASSNPEAGGHLYNEQFF.

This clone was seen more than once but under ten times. In DNA form, the CDR3 reads TGTGCCAGCAGTTTGACAGGCACGCATCAGCCCCAGCATTTT. The encoded protein is CASSLTGTHQPQHF. This sequence joins TRBV27 and TRBJ1-5, with a weak D call TRBD1 (6 bases). CDR3 size: 14 residues. Germline loops: CDR1 MNHEY, CDR2 SMNVEV (reference sequence). Deletions cut 3 bases from V and 5 bases from J, with 11 bases between.

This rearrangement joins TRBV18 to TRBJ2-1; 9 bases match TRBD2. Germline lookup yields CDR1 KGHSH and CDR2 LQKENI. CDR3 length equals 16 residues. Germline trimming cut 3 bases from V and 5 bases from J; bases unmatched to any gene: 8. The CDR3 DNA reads TGTGCCAGCTCACCTCAAGCGGGAGGAGTGAACAATGAGCAGTTCTTC. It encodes CASSPQAGGVNNEQFF.

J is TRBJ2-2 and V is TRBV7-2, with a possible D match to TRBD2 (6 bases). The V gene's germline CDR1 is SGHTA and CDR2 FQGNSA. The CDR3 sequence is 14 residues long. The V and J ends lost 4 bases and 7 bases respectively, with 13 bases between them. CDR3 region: CASSSRSRDGELFF. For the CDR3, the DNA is TGTGCCAGCAGCTCCCGGTCGCGGGACGGGGAGCTGTTTTTT. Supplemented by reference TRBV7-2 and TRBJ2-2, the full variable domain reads GAGVSQSPSNKVTEKGKDVELRCDPISGHTALYWYRQSLGQGLEFLIYFQGNSAPDKSGLPSDRFSAERTGGSVSTLTIQRTQQEDSAVYLCASSSRSRDGELFFGEGSRLTVL.

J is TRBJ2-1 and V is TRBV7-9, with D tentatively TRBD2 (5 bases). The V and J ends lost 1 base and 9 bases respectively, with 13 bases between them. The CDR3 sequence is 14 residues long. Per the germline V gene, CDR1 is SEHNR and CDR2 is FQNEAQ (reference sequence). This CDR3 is CASSLGGPRGEQFF. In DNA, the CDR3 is TGTGCCAGCAGCTTAGGGGGTCCTCGGGGTGAGCAGTTCTTC.

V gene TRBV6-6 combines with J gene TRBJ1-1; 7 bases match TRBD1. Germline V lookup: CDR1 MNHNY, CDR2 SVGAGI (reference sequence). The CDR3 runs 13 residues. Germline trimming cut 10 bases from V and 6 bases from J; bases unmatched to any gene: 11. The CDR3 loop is CATRTGDFAEAFF. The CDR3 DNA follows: TGTGCCACCCGAACAGGGGACTTCGCTGAAGCTTTCTTT.

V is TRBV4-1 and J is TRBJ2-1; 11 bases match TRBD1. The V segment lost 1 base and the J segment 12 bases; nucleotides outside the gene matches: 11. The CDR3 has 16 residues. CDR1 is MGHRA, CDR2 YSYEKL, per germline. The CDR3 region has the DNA TGCGCCAGCAGCCAAGCTCCGGGACAGGGGGTTGGGGGGCAGTTCTTC. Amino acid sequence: CASSQAPGQGVGGQFF.

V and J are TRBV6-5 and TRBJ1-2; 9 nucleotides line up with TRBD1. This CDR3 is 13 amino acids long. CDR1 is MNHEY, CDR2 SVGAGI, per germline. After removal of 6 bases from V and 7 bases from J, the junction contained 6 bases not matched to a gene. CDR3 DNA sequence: TGTGCCAGCAGGAGAGGGGGACAGGGTGGCTACACCTTC. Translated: CASRRGGQGGYTF.

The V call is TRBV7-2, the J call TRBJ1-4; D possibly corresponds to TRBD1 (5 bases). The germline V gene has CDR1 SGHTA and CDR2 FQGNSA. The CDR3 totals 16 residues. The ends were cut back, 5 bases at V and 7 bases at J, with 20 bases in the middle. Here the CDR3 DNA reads TGTGCCAGCAGCCAGCGAATTTCGGGACTGGGTGAAAAACTGTTTTTT. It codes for CASSQRISGLGEKLFF.

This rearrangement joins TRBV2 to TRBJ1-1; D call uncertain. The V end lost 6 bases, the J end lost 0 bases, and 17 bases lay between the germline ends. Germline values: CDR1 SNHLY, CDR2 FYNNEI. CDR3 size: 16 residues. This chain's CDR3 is CASRPPGGNMNTEAFF. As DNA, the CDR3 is TGTGCCAGCAGGCCGCCGGGAGGAAATATGAACACTGAAGCTTTCTTT. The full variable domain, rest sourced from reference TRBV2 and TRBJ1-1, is EPEVTQTPSHQVTQMGQEVILRCVPISNHLYFYWYRQILGQKVEFLVSFYNNEISEKSEIFDDQFSVERPDGSNFTLKIRSTKLEDSAMYFCASRPPGGNMNTEAFFGQGTRLTVV.

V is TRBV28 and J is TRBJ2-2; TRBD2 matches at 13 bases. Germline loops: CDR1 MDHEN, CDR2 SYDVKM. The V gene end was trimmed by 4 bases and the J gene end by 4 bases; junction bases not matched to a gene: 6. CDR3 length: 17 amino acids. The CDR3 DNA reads TGTGCCAGCAGTTCACCCGGGACTAGCGGGATCACCGGGGAGCTGTTTTTT. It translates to CASSSPGTSGITGELFF.

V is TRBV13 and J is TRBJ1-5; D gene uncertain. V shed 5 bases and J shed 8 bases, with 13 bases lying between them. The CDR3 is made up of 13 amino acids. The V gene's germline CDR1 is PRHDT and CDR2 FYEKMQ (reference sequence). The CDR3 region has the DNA TGTGCCAGCAGCCAAGGCCGTAGGAAGCCCCAGCATTTT. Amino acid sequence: CASSQGRRKPQHF.

CDR3 sequence reads: CASSEQTGLYNSPLHF. For the CDR3, the DNA is TGCGCCAGCAGCGAACAGACAGGGCTCTATAATTCACCCCTCCACTTT. This chain uses TRBV5-1 with TRBJ1-6; 7 nucleotides match TRBD1. Germline V lookup: CDR1 SGHRS, CDR2 YFSETQ. Germline trimming cut 4 bases from V and 3 bases from J; bases unmatched to any gene: 7. CDR3 size: 16 residues.

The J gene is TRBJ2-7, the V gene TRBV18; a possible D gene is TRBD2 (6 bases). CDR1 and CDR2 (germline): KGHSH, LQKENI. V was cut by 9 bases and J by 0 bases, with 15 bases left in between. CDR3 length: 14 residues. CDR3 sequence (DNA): TGTGCCAGTCTGGACGGGAGCGGCTCCTACGAGCAGTACTTC. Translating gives CASLDGSGSYEQYF.

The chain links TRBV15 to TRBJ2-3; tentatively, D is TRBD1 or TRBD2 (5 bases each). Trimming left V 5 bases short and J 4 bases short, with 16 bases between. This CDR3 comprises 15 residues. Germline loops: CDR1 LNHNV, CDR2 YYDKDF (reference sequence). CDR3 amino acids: CATSWGPTEADTQYF. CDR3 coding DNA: TGTGCCACCAGCTGGGGCCCCACGGAGGCAGATACGCAGTATTTT.

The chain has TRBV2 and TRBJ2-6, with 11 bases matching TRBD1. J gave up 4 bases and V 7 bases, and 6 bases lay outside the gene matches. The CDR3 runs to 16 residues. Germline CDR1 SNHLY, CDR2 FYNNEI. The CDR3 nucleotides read TGTGCCAGCAACGGACAGGGGGCAGTGGGGGCCAACGTCCTGACTTTC. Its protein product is CASNGQGAVGANVLTF.

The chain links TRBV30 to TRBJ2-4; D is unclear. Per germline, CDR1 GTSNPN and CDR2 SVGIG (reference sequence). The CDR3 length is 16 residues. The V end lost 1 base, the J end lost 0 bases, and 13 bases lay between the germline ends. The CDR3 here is CAWSEARLLAKNIQYF. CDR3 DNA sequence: TGTGCCTGGAGTGAGGCTCGGCTTCTAGCCAAAAACATTCAGTACTTC.

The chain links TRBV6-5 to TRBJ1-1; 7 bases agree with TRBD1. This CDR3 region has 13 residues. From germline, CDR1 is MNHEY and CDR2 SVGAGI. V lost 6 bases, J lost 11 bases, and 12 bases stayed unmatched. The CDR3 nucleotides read TGTGCCAGCAGAAAGACAGGGAACCCCTCGGCTTTCTTT. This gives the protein CASRKTGNPSAFF.

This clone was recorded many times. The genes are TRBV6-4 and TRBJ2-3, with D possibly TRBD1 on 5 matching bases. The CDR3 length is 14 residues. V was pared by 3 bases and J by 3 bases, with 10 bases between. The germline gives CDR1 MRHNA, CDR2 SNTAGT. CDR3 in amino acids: CASSEDQGTDTQYF. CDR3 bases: TGTGCCAGCAGTGAGGACCAGGGAACAGATACGCAGTATTTT.